This T cell receptor beta chain was recovered during a study of shared clonotypes between healthy human individuals. Only in-frame clones appear in the TCRdb table, and some are missing; sequencing was by immunoSEQ multiplex PCR. The repertoire holds 2,100,000 or so clones, with 95% as singletons. This clone was detected a few times. Trimming removed 4 bases at V and 6 bases at J, with 22 bases between. CDR3 length: 16 residues. Germline-derived CDR1 and CDR2 are MGHRA and YSYEKL. The chain uses TRBV4-1 and TRBJ2-7, with D unclear. The sequenced sample was naive CD4+ T cells sorted from blood. The sample's subset: CD45RA+ positively selected. The clonotype comes from a man between 18 and 35 years old in good health. The CDR3 sequence: CASSPSRLDPKREQYF. In nucleotides, the CDR3 is TGCGCCAGCAGCCCCAGCCGTTTAGATCCCAAACGCGAGCAGTACTTC.